What follows describes a single T cell receptor beta chain. Its antigen is undetermined. This entry belongs to a study of cytomegalovirus exposure and HLA in healthy donors. With 60 Vbeta and 13 Jbeta primers, the PCR was carried out. Data came from immunoSEQ multiplex PCR; TCRdb stores just in-frame clones and leaves some out. The sample lists about 130,000 clones, around 81% occurring once. Study-wide points: In a later analysis, TCR beta V- and J-gene trimming was associated with a missense DCLRE1C variant.

Trimming shortened V by 3 bases and J by 1 base, and 6 bases separated the two germline ends. This CDR3 is 13 amino acids long. Per the germline V gene, CDR1 is SGHTA and CDR2 is FQGNSA. The source material was PBMCs. The chain has TRBV7-2 and TRBJ1-1; D gene unclear. This receptor was identified in a man younger than 30 in good health and CMV-seronegative. The CDR3 bases are TGTGCCAGCAGCTTCAAATCGAACACTGAAGCTTTCTTT. Its protein is CASSFKSNTEAFF.